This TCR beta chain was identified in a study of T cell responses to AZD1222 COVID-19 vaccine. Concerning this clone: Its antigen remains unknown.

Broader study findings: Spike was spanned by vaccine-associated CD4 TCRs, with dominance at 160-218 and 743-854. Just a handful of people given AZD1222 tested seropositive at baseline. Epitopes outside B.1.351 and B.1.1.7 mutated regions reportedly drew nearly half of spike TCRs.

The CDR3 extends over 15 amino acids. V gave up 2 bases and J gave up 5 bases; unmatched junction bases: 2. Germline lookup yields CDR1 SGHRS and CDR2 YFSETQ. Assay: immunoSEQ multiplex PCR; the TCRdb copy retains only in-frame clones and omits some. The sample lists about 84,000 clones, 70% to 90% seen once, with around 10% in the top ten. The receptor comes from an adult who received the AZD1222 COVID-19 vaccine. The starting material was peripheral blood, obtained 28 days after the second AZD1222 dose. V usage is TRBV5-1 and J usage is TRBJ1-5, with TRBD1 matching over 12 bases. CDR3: CASSLGTGGYQPQHF. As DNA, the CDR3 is TGCGCCAGCAGCTTAGGGACAGGGGGCTATCAGCCCCAGCATTTT. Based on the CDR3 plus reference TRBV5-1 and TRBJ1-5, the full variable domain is KAGVTQTPRYLIKTRGQQVTLSCSPISGHRSVSWYQQTPGQGLQFLFEYFSETQRNKGNFPGRFSGRQFSNSRSEMNVSTLELGDSALYLCASSLGTGGYQPQHFGDGTRLSIL.